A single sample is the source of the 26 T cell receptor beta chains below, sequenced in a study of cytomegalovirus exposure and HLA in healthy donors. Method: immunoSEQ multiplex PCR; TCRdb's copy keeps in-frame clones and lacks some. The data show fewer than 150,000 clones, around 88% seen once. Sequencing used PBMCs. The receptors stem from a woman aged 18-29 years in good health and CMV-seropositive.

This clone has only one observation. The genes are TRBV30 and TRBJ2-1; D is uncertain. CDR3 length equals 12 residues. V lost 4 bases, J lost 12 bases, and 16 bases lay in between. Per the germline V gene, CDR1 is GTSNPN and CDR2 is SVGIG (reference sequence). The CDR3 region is CAWKWSAEMQFF. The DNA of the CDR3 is TGTGCCTGGAAGTGGAGTGCCGAGATGCAGTTCTTC. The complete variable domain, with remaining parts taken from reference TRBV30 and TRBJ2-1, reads SQTIHQWPATLVQPVGSPLSLECTVEGTSNPNLYWYRQAAGRGLQLLFYSVGIGQISSEVPQNLSASRPQDRQFILSSKKLLLSDSGFYLCAWKWSAEMQFFGPGTRLTVL.

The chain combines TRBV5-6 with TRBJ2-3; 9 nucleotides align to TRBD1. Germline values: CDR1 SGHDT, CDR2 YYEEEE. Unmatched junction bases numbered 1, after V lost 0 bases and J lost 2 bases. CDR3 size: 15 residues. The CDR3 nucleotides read TGTGCCAGCAGCTTGGACAGGGGGCTCACAGATACGCAGTATTTT. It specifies CASSLDRGLTDTQYF.

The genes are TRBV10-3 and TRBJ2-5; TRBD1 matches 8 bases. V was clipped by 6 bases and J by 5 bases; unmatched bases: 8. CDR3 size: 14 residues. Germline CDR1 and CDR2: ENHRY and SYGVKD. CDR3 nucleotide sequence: TGTGCCATCAGACCCGGGACAGGTGAGGAGACCCAGTACTTC. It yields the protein CAIRPGTGEETQYF.

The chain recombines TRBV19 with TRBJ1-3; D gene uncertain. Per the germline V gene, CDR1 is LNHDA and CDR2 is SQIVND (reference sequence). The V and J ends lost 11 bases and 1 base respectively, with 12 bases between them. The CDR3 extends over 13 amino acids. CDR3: CAARPVSGNTIYF. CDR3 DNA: TGTGCCGCGAGGCCCGTTTCTGGAAACACCATATATTTT. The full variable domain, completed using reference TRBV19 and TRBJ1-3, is DGGITQSPKYLFRKEGQNVTLSCEQNLNHDAMYWYRQDPGQGLRLIYYSQIVNDFQKGDIAEGYSVSREKKESFPLTVTSAQKNPTAFYLCAARPVSGNTIYFGEGSWLTVV.

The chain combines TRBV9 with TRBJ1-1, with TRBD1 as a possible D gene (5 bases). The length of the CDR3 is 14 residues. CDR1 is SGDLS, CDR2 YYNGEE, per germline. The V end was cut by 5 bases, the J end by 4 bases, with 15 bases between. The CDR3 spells CASRAGGSVTEAFF. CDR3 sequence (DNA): TGTGCCAGCAGGGCCGGGGGTTCGGTCACTGAAGCTTTCTTT.

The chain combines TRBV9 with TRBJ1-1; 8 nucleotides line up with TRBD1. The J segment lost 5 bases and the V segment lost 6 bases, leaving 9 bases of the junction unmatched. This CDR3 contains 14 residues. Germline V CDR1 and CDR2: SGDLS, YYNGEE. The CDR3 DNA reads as TGTGCCAGCACTTTCGCGGACAGGGCGACTGAAGCTTTCTTT. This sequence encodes CASTFADRATEAFF. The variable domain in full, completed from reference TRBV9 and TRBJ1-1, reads DSGVTQTPKHLITATGQRVTLRCSPRSGDLSVYWYQQSLDQGLQFLIQYYNGEERAKGNILERFSAQQFPDLHSELNLSSLELGDSALYFCASTFADRATEAFFGQGTRLTVV.

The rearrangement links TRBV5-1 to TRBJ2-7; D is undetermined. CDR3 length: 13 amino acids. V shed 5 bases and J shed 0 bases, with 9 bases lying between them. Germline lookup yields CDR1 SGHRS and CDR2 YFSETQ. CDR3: CASRGSSSYEQYF. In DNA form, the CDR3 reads TGCGCCAGCAGGGGCAGTAGCTCCTACGAGCAGTACTTC.

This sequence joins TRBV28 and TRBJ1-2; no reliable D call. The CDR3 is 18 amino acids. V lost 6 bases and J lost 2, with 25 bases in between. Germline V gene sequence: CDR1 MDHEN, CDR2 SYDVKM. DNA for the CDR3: TGTGCCAGCAGGAGCGGGAGCAGACCCCAAGCTCTCAACTATGGCTACACCTTC. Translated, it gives CASRSGSRPQALNYGYTF.

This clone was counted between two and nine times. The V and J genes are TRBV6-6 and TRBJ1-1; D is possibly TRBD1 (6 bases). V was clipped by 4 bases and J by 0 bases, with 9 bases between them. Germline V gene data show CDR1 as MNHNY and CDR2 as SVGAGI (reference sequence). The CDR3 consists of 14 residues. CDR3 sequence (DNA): TGTGCCAGCAGTTGGGGACACATGAACACTGAAGCTTTCTTT. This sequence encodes CASSWGHMNTEAFF.

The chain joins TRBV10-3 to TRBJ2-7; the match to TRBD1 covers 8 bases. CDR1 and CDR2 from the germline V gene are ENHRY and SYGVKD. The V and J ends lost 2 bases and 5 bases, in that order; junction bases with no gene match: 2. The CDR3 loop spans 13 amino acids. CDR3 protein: CAISEGQGHEQYF. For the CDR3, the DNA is TGTGCCATCAGTGAGGGACAGGGCCACGAGCAGTACTTC.

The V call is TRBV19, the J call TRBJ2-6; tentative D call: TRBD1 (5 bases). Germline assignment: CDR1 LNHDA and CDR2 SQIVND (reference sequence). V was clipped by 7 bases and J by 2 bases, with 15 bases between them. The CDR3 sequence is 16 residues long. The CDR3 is CASITLGRAGANVLTF. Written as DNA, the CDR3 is TGTGCCAGTATTACCTTGGGCAGGGCTGGGGCCAACGTCCTGACTTTC.

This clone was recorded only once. The CDR3 region has the DNA TGTGCCAGCAGTTCTGGGGGCCCGAATCAGCCCCAGCATTTT. It is translated as CASSSGGPNQPQHF. This chain joins TRBV7-9 and TRBJ1-5; tentatively, D is TRBD1 (6 bases). The CDR3 is 14 amino acids. CDR1 is SEHNR, CDR2 FQNEAQ, per germline (reference sequence). V was trimmed by 6 bases and J by 4 bases, leaving 13 bases between them.

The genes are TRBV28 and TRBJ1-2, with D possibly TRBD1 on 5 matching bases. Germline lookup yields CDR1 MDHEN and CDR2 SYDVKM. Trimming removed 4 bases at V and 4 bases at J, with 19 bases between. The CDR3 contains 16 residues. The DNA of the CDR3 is TGTGCCAGCAGTTCCAGAGAGAAAGGGGCGCCCTATGGCTACACCTTC. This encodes CASSSREKGAPYGYTF.

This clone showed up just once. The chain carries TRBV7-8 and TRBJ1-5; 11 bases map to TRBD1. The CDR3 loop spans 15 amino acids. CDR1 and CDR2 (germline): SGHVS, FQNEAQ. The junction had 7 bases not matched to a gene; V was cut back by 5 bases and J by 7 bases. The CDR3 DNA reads TGTGCCAGCAGCCTCCCGGGGACAGGGGGGCAGCCCCAGCATTTT. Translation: CASSLPGTGGQPQHF.

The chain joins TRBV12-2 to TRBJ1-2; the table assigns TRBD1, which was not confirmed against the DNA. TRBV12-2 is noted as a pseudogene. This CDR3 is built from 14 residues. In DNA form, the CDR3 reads TGTGCAAGTCGCTTAGCGGGGACACTCTATGGCTACACCTTC. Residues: CASRLAGTLYGYTF.

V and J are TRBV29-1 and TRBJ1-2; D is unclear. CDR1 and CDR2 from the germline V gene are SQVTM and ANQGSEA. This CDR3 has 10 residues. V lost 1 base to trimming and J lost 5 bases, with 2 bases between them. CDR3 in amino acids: CSVEVYGYTF. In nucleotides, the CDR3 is TGCAGCGTTGAAGTATATGGCTACACCTTC.

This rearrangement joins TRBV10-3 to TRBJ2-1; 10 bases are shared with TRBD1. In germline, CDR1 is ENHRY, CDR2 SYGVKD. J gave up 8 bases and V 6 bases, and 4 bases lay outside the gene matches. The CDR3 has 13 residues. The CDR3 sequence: CAIRSGTGDEQFF. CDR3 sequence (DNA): TGTGCCATCAGGTCGGGGACAGGGGATGAGCAGTTCTTC.

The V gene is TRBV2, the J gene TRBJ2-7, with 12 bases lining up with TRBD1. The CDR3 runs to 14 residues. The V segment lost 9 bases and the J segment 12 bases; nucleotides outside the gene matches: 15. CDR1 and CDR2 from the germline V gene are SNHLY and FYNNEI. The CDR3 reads CAREGRDRGRSRYF. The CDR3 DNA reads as TGTGCCAGGGAGGGGCGGGACAGGGGGCGATCTCGGTACTTC.

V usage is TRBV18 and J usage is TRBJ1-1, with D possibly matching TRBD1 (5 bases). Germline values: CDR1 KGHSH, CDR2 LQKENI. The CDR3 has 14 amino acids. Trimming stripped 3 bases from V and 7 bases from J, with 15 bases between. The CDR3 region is CASSPDILTGEAFF. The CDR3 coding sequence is TGTGCCAGCTCACCGGACATCCTTACGGGTGAAGCTTTCTTT. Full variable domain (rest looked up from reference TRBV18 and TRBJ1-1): NAGVMQNPRHLVRRRGQEARLRCSPMKGHSHVYWYRQLPEEGLKFMVYLQKENIIDESGMPKERFSAEFPKEGPSILRIQQVVRGDSAAYFCASSPDILTGEAFFGQGTRLTVV.

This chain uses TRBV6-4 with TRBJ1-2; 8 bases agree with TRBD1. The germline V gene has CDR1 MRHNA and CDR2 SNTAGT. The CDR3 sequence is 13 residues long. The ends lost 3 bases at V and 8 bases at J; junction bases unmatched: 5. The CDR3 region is CASSEWTGTGYTF. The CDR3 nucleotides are TGTGCCAGCAGTGAGTGGACAGGGACCGGCTACACCTTC.

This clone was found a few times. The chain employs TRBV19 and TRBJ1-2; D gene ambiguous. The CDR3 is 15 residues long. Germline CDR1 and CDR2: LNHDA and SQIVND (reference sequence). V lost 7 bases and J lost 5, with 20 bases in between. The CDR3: CASTQKGSSLYGYTF. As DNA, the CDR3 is TGTGCCAGTACCCAAAAAGGGAGTTCCCTTTATGGCTACACCTTC.

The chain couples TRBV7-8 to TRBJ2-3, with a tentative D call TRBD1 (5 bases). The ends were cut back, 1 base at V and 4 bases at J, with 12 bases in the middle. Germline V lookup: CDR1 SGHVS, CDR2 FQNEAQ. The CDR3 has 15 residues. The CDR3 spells CASSLGGQPSDTQYF. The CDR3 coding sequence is TGTGCCAGCAGCTTAGGAGGACAACCCTCAGATACGCAGTATTTT.

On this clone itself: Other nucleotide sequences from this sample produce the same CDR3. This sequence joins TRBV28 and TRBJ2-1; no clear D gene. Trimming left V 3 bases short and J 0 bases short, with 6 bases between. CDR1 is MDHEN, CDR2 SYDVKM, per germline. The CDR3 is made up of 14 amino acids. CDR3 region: CASSLRSSYNEQFF. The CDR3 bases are TGTGCCAGCAGTTTGCGGTCCTCCTACAATGAGCAGTTCTTC.

The CDR3 DNA sequence: TGTGCCAGCAGTTACTCGTCGTCCCCCGGGGAGCAGTACTTC. Translated, it gives CASSYSSSPGEQYF. The rearrangement joins TRBV6-5 to TRBJ2-7; D not certain. Per the germline V gene, CDR1 is MNHEY and CDR2 is SVGAGI. The CDR3 totals 14 residues. V gave up 0 bases and J gave up 7 bases, with 13 bases separating them.

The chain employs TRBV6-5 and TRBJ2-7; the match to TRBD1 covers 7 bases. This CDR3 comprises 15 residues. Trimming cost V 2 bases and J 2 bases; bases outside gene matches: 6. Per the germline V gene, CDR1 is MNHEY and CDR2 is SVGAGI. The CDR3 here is CASSYDSRGPYEQYF. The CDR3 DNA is TGTGCCAGCAGTTACGATTCGAGGGGGCCCTACGAGCAGTACTTC.

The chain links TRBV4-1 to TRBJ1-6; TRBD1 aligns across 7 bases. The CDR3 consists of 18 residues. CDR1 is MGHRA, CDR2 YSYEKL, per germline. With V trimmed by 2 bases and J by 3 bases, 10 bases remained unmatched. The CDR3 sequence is CASSQSLPGGRYNSPLHF. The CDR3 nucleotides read TGCGCCAGCAGCCAATCTCTTCCAGGGGGTCGCTATAATTCACCCCTCCACTTT.